This TCR beta chain was obtained from a study of OX40 agonist ivuxolimab in advanced cancers. Profiled with immunoSEQ multiplex PCR; TCRdb holds only in-frame clones, not every one. Of more than 60,000 clones listed, 90% are singletons. CDR1 is SNHLY and CDR2 is FYNNEI in the germline V gene. This CDR3 is built from 14 residues. V shed 5 bases, J shed 4 bases, and the junction held 4 bases outside the gene matches. Samples of blood were obtained at baseline, on cycle 4 day 1, and on cycle 7 day 1. This chain uses TRBV2 with TRBJ1-2, with 10 bases matching TRBD1. The source is an adult with an advanced solid tumor such as melanoma, head and neck, liver or kidney cancer. Material: CD4+ or CD8+ T cells sorted from blood, obtained in a trial of the OX40 agonist ivuxolimab. CDR3 amino acids: CASSLGQGIYGYTF. The CDR3 nucleotides read TGTGCCAGCAGTTTGGGACAGGGGATCTATGGCTACACCTTC.